One sample yielded the 26 T cell receptor beta chains listed below, sequenced in a study of T-cell memory formation after mild COVID-19. TCRdb analysed the 5' RACE reads with MiXCR anew, one entry per CDR3 protein. Seen here are approximately 99,000 distinct CDR3 sequences, roughly a sixth observed once, and the top ten hold 5% to 7%. Sequencing used PBMCs or a T cell subset sorted from them (not recorded which). These receptor sequences come from a man aged 18 to 30 who had mild COVID-19 (a few samples of this study predate the infection). Cell type and time point are not known.

This clonotype was recorded a few times. The J gene is TRBJ2-1, the V gene TRBV6-4; D might be TRBD2 (5 bases). Germline loops: CDR1 MRHNA, CDR2 SNTAGT. Trimming removed 0 bases from V and 5 bases from J, with 20 bases in between. The CDR3 runs 18 residues. The CDR3 protein is CASSDSFLRTPKNNEQFF. In DNA, the CDR3 is TGTGCCAGCAGTGACTCGTTTCTTAGGACTCCGAAAAACAATGAGCAGTTCTTC.

V and J are TRBV14 and TRBJ2-3; D gene unclear. The germline CDR1 and CDR2 sequences are SGHDN and FVKESK. Trimming left V 1 base short and J 2 bases short, with 13 bases between. The CDR3 contains 16 residues. For the CDR3, the DNA is TGTGCCAGCAGCCAAGGAAGCGCTCTCAACACAGATACGCAGTATTTT. It yields the protein CASSQGSALNTDTQYF.

This sequence joins TRBV6-2 or TRBV6-3 and TRBJ2-1, with 7 bases that match TRBD2. The trim removed 6 bases at V and 8 bases at J, leaving 13 bases unmatched. This CDR3 contains 15 residues. CDR1 and CDR2 (germline): MNHEY, SVGEGT. The DNA for the CDR3 is TGTGCCAGCAGCACCTGGCGGGAGCTTGGAGATGAGCAGTTCTTC. Translation: CASSTWRELGDEQFF.

In its sample, this clonotype was seen a few times. The gene calls are TRBV7-2 and TRBJ2-1; 13 bases match TRBD2. V lost 2 bases and J lost 8; bases outside the gene matches: 3. The germline gives CDR1 SGHTA, CDR2 FQGNSA. This CDR3 comprises 15 residues. The CDR3 DNA is TGTGCCAGCAGCTTAACTAGCGGGGGGGCCTATGAGCAGTTCTTC. This sequence encodes CASSLTSGGAYEQFF.

The chain has TRBV2 and TRBJ1-6; D is uncertain. Trimming removed 7 bases from V and 5 bases from J, with 15 bases in between. The CDR3 consists of 15 residues. CDR1 is SNHLY, CDR2 FYNNEI, per germline. The CDR3 bases are TGTGCCAGCAAGAGTGAAGGGAGCGATAATTCACCCCTCCACTTT. It yields the protein CASKSEGSDNSPLHF.

Ten or more counts support this clonotype. The rearrangement joins TRBV7-2 to TRBJ2-1; TRBD2 matches 12 bases. Germline V lookup: CDR1 SGHTA, CDR2 FQGNSA. J gave up 2 bases and V 4 bases, and 0 bases lay outside the gene matches. The CDR3 covers 15 residues. The CDR3 DNA reads as TGTGCCAGCAGCTCTAGCGGGGGGGCCTACAATGAGCAGTTCTTC. Protein product: CASSSSGGAYNEQFF.

This CDR3 reads CASSSGLAGTSSTDTQYF. For the CDR3, the DNA is TGTGCCAGCAGCTCGGGACTAGCGGGGACATCTAGCACAGATACGCAGTATTTT. The genes are TRBV7-8 and TRBJ2-3; 13 nucleotides agree with TRBD2. The CDR3 consists of 18 residues. With V trimmed by 4 bases and J by 0 bases, 7 bases remained unmatched. Germline CDR1 SGHVS, CDR2 FQNEAQ. Supplemented by reference TRBV7-8 and TRBJ2-3, the full variable domain reads GAGVSQSPRYKVAKRGQDVALRCDPISGHVSLFWYQQALGQGPEFLTYFQNEAQLDKSGLPSDRFFAERPEGSVSTLKIQRTQQEDSAVYLCASSSGLAGTSSTDTQYFGPGTRLTVL.

This chain links TRBV12-5 with TRBJ2-1; D is possibly TRBD1 (7 bases). The CDR3 runs 16 residues. The V gene's germline CDR1 is LGHNT and CDR2 FRNRAP. Trimming took off 6 bases at V and 1 base at J, with 16 bases between the two ends. In DNA form, the CDR3 reads TGTGCTAGTGGGTATCCGACAGGGAGGTCCTACAATGAGCAGTTCTTC. Residues: CASGYPTGRSYNEQFF.

The chain has TRBV4-3 and TRBJ2-4; 12 bases match TRBD2. This CDR3 contains 16 residues. The V segment lost 1 base and the J segment 8 bases; nucleotides outside the gene matches: 6. Per the germline V gene, CDR1 is LGHNA and CDR2 is YSLEER. The CDR3 here is CASSQGTSGEGDIQYF. The CDR3 nucleotides are TGCGCCAGCAGCCAAGGGACTAGCGGGGAGGGGGACATTCAGTACTTC.

The V and J genes are TRBV7-9 and TRBJ2-5; no definite D call. Germline CDR1 is SEHNR and CDR2 is FQNEAQ (reference sequence). V shed 5 bases and J shed 3 bases, with 16 bases lying between them. The CDR3 is made up of 15 amino acids. CDR3 amino acids: CASSPGSAVKETQYF. The CDR3 bases are TGTGCCAGCAGCCCCGGGTCGGCAGTTAAAGAGACCCAGTACTTC.

The rearrangement links TRBV9 to TRBJ1-6; D remains ambiguous. Germline assignment: CDR1 SGDLS and CDR2 YYNGEE. The CDR3 spans 12 residues. Trimming left V 3 bases short and J 10 bases short, with 8 bases between. The CDR3 DNA reads TGTGCCAGCAGCGCGGGCGGGTCACCCCTCCACTTT. It yields the protein CASSAGGSPLHF.

This clonotype was picked up many times. The gene calls are TRBV4-1 and TRBJ2-1; 9 bases align to TRBD2. Germline V lookup: CDR1 MGHRA, CDR2 YSYEKL. This CDR3 has 15 amino acids. Unmatched junction bases numbered 3, after V lost 6 bases and J lost 0 bases. This CDR3 reads CASSLAGTSYNEQFF. In nucleotides, the CDR3 is TGCGCCAGCAGTCTAGCGGGGACCTCCTACAATGAGCAGTTCTTC.

The gene calls are TRBV12-3 or TRBV12-4 and TRBJ2-7; possible D gene TRBD2, 6 bases. Trimming stripped 6 bases from V and 1 base from J, with 16 bases between. This CDR3 is built from 15 residues. CDR3 loop: CASRNSRELSYEQYF. For the CDR3, the DNA is TGTGCCAGCAGGAACAGCCGGGAGCTATCCTACGAGCAGTACTTC.

The genes are TRBV5-4 and TRBJ2-1; 8 bases are shared with TRBD2. CDR1 and CDR2 from the germline V gene are SGHNT and YYREEE (reference sequence). V shed 4 bases and J 10 bases; nucleotides not matched to a gene: 10. The CDR3 spans 14 residues. Here the CDR3 DNA reads TGTGCCAGCAGCCCCGGGACTAGTTTTCGGGAGCAGTTCTTC. Translation: CASSPGTSFREQFF.

This sequence joins TRBV6-5 and TRBJ2-2, with a possible D match to TRBD2 (5 bases). The CDR3 loop spans 14 amino acids. Germline loops: CDR1 MNHEY, CDR2 SVGAGI. The ends were cut back, 0 bases at V and 6 bases at J, with 8 bases in the middle. This CDR3 reads CASSYSGDAGELFF. DNA of the CDR3: TGTGCCAGCAGTTACTCCGGGGATGCCGGGGAGCTGTTTTTT.

This clonotype was seen only a few times. The chain carries TRBV5-1 and TRBJ2-7, with TRBD1 as a possible D gene (6 bases). V was trimmed by 1 base and J by 1 base, leaving 6 bases between them. Germline V lookup: CDR1 SGHRS, CDR2 YFSETQ. The CDR3 is 13 amino acids. The DNA of the CDR3 is TGCGCCAGCAGCTTGACAGGGTCCTACGAGCAGTACTTC. Protein product: CASSLTGSYEQYF. Variable domain in full (rest from reference TRBV5-1 and TRBJ2-7): KAGVTQTPRYLIKTRGQQVTLSCSPISGHRSVSWYQQTPGQGLQFLFEYFSETQRNKGNFPGRFSGRQFSNSRSEMNVSTLELGDSALYLCASSLTGSYEQYFGPGTRLTVT.

The rearrangement links TRBV7-2 to TRBJ2-4; D may be TRBD1 (6 bases). With 1 base removed from V and 0 bases from J, the gap between germline ends came to 7 bases. CDR1 SGHTA and CDR2 FQGNSA come from the germline V gene. This CDR3 has 15 residues. The CDR3 nucleotides read TGTGCCAGCAGCTTAGGGGGGCTAGCCAAAAACATTCAGTACTTC. Protein: CASSLGGLAKNIQYF.

V usage is TRBV5-1 and J usage is TRBJ1-1; D gene unclear. CDR1 and CDR2 from the germline V gene are SGHRS and YFSETQ. V lost 0 bases and J lost 5, with 8 bases in between. CDR3 size: 13 residues. The chain's CDR3 is CASSLAVGTEAFF. The CDR3 coding sequence is TGCGCCAGCAGCTTGGCCGTGGGAACTGAAGCTTTCTTT.

CDR3 in DNA: TGTGCCAGCAGTTTTCTGAGAGAGACCCAGTACTTC. Protein product: CASSFLRETQYF. The chain recombines TRBV28 with TRBJ2-5; D gene ambiguous. With 3 bases removed from V and 4 bases from J, the gap between germline ends came to 6 bases. The CDR3 has 12 residues. Germline lookup yields CDR1 MDHEN and CDR2 SYDVKM. Using reference TRBV28 and TRBJ2-5 for the parts outside the CDR3, the full variable domain is DVKVTQSSRYLVKRTGEKVFLECVQDMDHENMFWYRQDPGLGLRLIYFSYDVKMKEKGDIPEGYSVSREKKERFSLILESASTNQTSMYLCASSFLRETQYFGPGTRLLVL.

The genes are TRBV7-9 and TRBJ2-5; D is unclear. The germline CDR1 and CDR2 sequences are SEHNR and FQNEAQ (reference sequence). This CDR3 contains 12 residues. The ends were cut back, 5 bases at V and 5 bases at J, with 9 bases in the middle. The CDR3 loop is CASSPVGETQYF. Written as DNA, the CDR3 is TGTGCCAGCAGCCCGGTCGGGGAGACCCAGTACTTC.

This clonotype has more than one count but fewer than ten. The V call is TRBV7-9, the J call TRBJ2-1; D is tentatively TRBD1 or TRBD2 (6 bases each). Trimming pared 4 bases from V and 9 bases from J, leaving 22 bases between. The germline CDR1 and CDR2 sequences are SEHNR and FQNEAQ (reference sequence). This CDR3 contains 16 residues. The CDR3 region has the DNA TGTGCCAGCAGCTCCCTAGGGGGACTTAGTACGGGTGAGCAGTTCTTC. Encoded protein: CASSSLGGLSTGEQFF.

A few counts support this clonotype. This chain connects TRBV7-2 to TRBJ1-2, with D unresolved. This CDR3 is built from 13 residues. V was trimmed by 2 bases and J by 2 bases, leaving 6 bases between them. Germline assignment: CDR1 SGHTA and CDR2 FQGNSA. The CDR3 sequence is CASSLNTNYGYTF. The CDR3, as DNA: TGTGCCAGCAGCTTAAACACGAACTATGGCTACACCTTC.

This clonotype was seen a few times. The chain recombines TRBV25-1 with TRBJ2-2, with D unresolved. Germline values: CDR1 MGHDK, CDR2 SYGVNS. This CDR3 is built from 14 residues. V was trimmed by 3 bases and J by 4 bases, leaving 9 bases between them. CDR3 nucleotides: TGTGCCAGCAGTGAGGTTTTGTTCACCGGGGAGCTGTTTTTT. Protein product: CASSEVLFTGELFF.

This clonotype was seen a few times. The chain couples TRBV25-1 to TRBJ2-3; D is ambiguous. The CDR3 runs 14 residues. The ends were cut back, 4 bases at V and 0 bases at J, with 8 bases in the middle. Germline CDR1 is MGHDK and CDR2 is SYGVNS. CDR3: CASSGGFSTDTQYF. The DNA of the CDR3 is TGTGCCAGCAGTGGCGGATTCAGCACAGATACGCAGTATTTT.

This chain connects TRBV12-3 or TRBV12-4 to TRBJ1-1; no clear D gene. CDR3 length: 14 amino acids. V was trimmed by 2 bases and J by 3 bases, leaving 10 bases between them. The CDR3 DNA reads as TGTGCCAGCAGTTTACGAGACGGATACACTGAAGCTTTCTTT. Amino acid sequence: CASSLRDGYTEAFF.

This clonotype has more than one count but fewer than ten. The gene calls are TRBV5-1 and TRBJ2-3, with a tentative D call TRBD2 (6 bases). The germline V gene has CDR1 SGHRS and CDR2 YFSETQ. V lost 0 bases and J lost 5, with 13 bases in between. The CDR3 runs 15 residues. DNA of the CDR3: TGCGCCAGCAGCTTGGCCTCCGGGAGCTTAGATACGCAGTATTTT. Encoded protein: CASSLASGSLDTQYF. Supplemented by reference TRBV5-1 and TRBJ2-3, the full variable domain reads KAGVTQTPRYLIKTRGQQVTLSCSPISGHRSVSWYQQTPGQGLQFLFEYFSETQRNKGNFPGRFSGRQFSNSRSEMNVSTLELGDSALYLCASSLASGSLDTQYFGPGTRLTVL.